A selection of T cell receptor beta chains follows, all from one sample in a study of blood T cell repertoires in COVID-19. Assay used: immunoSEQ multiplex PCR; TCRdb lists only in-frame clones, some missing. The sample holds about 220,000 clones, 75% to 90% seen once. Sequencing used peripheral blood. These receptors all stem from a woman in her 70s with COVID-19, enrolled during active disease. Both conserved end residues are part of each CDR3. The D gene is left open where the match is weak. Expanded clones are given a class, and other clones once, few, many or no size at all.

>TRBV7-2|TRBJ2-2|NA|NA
CASSLVRVPNTGELFF
TGTGCCAGCAGCTTAGTAAGAGTTCCGAACACCGGGGAGCTGTTTTTT
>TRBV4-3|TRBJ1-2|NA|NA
CASSQESGGANYGYTF
TGCGCCAGCAGCCAAGAATCTGGAGGGGCTAACTATGGCTACACCTTC
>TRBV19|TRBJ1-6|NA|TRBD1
CASSLTGGNSPLHF
TGTGCCAGTAGTCTGACAGGGGGTAATTCACCCCTCCACTTT
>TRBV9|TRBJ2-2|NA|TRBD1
CASSLSPGQGSGELFF
TGTGCCAGCAGCCTTTCCCCGGGACAGGGGTCCGGGGAGCTGTTTTTT
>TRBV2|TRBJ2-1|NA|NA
CASRRESNTNNEQFF
TGTGCCAGCAGGCGGGAAAGTAACACAAACAATGAGCAGTTCTTC
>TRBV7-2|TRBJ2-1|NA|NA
CASSIGQPYYNEQFF
TGTGCCAGCAGCATAGGACAGCCCTACTACAATGAGCAGTTCTTC
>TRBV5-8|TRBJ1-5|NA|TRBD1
CASSRDRANQPQHF
TGTGCCAGCAGCAGGGACAGGGCAAATCAGCCCCAGCATTTT
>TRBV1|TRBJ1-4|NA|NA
CTSSQDLGGRVSTNEKLFF
TGCACCAGCAGCCAAGATTTGGGAGGCAGAGTATCAACTAATGAAAAACTGTTTTTT
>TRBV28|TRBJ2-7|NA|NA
CASSRGTPYEQYF
TGTGCCAGCAGCCGGGGTACTCCCTACGAGCAGTACTTC
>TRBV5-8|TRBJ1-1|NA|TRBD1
CASSLRAGQGGRAFF
TGTGCCAGCAGCTTGAGGGCCGGACAGGGGGGGAGAGCTTTCTTT
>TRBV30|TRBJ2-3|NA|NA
CAWRLAITDTQYF
TGTGCCTGGAGACTAGCCATTACAGATACGCAGTATTTT
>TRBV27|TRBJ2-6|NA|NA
CASSLYRSSGANVLTF
TGTGCCAGCAGTCTCTATCGGAGCTCTGGGGCCAACGTCCTGACTTTC
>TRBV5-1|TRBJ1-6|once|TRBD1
CASSSDRGYNSPLHF
TGCGCCAGCAGCTCAGACAGGGGTTATAATTCACCCCTCCACTTT
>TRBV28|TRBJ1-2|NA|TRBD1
CASSFEAPGQGYGYTF
TGTGCCAGCAGTTTTGAAGCCCCGGGACAGGGTTATGGCTACACCTTC
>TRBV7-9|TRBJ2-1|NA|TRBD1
CASSPFGTGGYNEQFF
TGTGCCAGCAGCCCTTTTGGGACAGGGGGTTACAATGAGCAGTTCTTC
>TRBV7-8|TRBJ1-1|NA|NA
CASSSRGGDTEAFF
TGTGCCAGCAGCTCCAGGGGAGGGGACACTGAAGCTTTCTTT
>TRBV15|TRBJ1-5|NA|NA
CATSRDAGPGQPQHF
TGTGCCACCAGCAGAGATGCCGGGCCGGGGCAGCCCCAGCATTTT